The entry below describes one T cell receptor beta chain. Its antigen is unknown. The treatment: 19 received Ad26.COV2.S at low or high dose, single or two shots; about 5 received placebo; per-sample allocation not given. Repertoires come from day 63 after the first vaccine or placebo injection. The germline V gene has CDR1 SGHAT and CDR2 FQNNGV. Between the trimmed V and J ends, which lost 0 bases and 3 bases, there was a span of 14 bases. This CDR3 comprises 16 residues. These data originate in a study of Ad26.COV2.S vaccination and SARS-CoV-2 variants. Study-level information: Recipients of Ad26.COV2.S got it intramuscularly, once or twice 56 days apart. Study outcomes and limitations: Across vaccine and placebo recipients, the breadth of non-spike TCRs was similar.

Data came from immunoSEQ multiplex PCR; TCRdb stores just in-frame clones and leaves some out. The table shows about 280,000 clones, with around 87% occurring only once. The receptor was isolated from a person between 18 and 59 years old who received the Ad26.COV2.S COVID-19 vaccine or a placebo. Sequencing was performed on peripheral blood, taken in a trial of Ad26.COV2.S vaccine versus placebo. The V call is TRBV11-2, the J call TRBJ1-2; no firm D call. The CDR3, as DNA: TGTGCCAGCAGCTTAGATCTAAGTTGGGCGGACTATGGCTACACCTTC. Translation: CASSLDLSWADYGYTF.